This paragraph reports one T cell receptor (beta chain). Its antigen is still unknown. The sample originates from a study of CD8+ T cells in alopecia areata. About the research overall: Treated patients took oral tofacitinib at 5 to 10 mg twice daily.

Germline loops: CDR1 SGHRS, CDR2 YFSETQ. This CDR3 has 10 amino acids. V shed 6 bases and J shed 5 bases, with 6 bases lying between them. Study conclusions and caveats: For patients receiving tofacitinib, scalp clonality and expanded CD8+ clones among the top 100 significantly decreased.

Reverse transcription of extracted RNA yielded cDNA, which provided the sequencing template. Sequencing used immunoSEQ multiplex PCR; TCRdb keeps in-frame clones, though not all of them. Seen here are a few hundred thousand clones, 35% to 45% observed once, and the top ten hold 0.48%. Treatment meaning: oral pan-JAK inhibitor, 5-10 mg twice daily. Specimens obtained from alopecia areata patients comprised lesional scalp punch biopsies and peripheral blood. Investigators sorted PBMCs to obtain both CD4+ and CD8+ T cells. This sample comprised CD4+ T cells sorted from blood, obtained between weeks 30 and 35, from a patient treated with tofacitinib. V and J are TRBV5-1 and TRBJ2-7; no clear D gene. This TCR was sampled from a human donor with alopecia areata. This CDR3 is CASKVDEQYF. CDR3 nucleotide sequence: TGCGCCAGCAAGGTGGACGAGCAGTACTTC.